These 4 T cell receptor beta chains originate from one sample sequenced in a study of technical replicates of blood from several donors. Method: immunoSEQ multiplex PCR; TCRdb's copy keeps in-frame clones and lacks some. This table holds over 50,000 clones, approximately 87% found once. Sample: PBMCs. The receptors derive from a human donor in good health. Some clones in this sample may be carry-over from other donors' samples.

The chain joins TRBV7-2 to TRBJ2-3, with 7 bases aligning to TRBD2. The V gene end was trimmed by 5 bases and the J gene end by 5 bases; junction bases not matched to a gene: 1. The CDR3 length is 12 residues. Germline V gene data show CDR1 as SGHTA and CDR2 as FQGNSA. CDR3 DNA sequence: TGTGCCAGCAGCCGCGGGGGAGATACGCAGTATTTT. Protein sequence: CASSRGGDTQYF.

The chain combines TRBV5-5 with TRBJ2-7; D is unclear. This CDR3 is built from 12 residues. Germline V gene data show CDR1 as SGHKS and CDR2 as YYEKEE (reference sequence). V lost 0 bases and J 5 bases, leaving 6 bases between the germline ends. Here the CDR3 DNA reads TGTGCCAGCAGCTTGGTCGGTCACGAGCAGTACTTC. As protein: CASSLVGHEQYF.

V usage is TRBV5-6 and J usage is TRBJ2-7; maybe TRBD1 (5 bases). The germline gives CDR1 SGHDT, CDR2 YYEEEE. The CDR3 is 14 amino acids. V lost 0 bases and J 3 bases, leaving 10 bases between the germline ends. The CDR3 region is CASSLVDSYYEQYF. The CDR3 DNA reads as TGTGCCAGCAGCTTGGTTGACAGCTACTACGAGCAGTACTTC.

The gene calls are TRBV4-1 and TRBJ2-7, with 9 bases fitting TRBD2. The CDR3 runs 15 residues. Germline lookup yields CDR1 MGHRA and CDR2 YSYEKL. Trimming removed 1 base from V and 3 bases from J; junction bases left unmatched: 4. The CDR3: CASSQGLAANYEQYF. CDR3 bases: TGCGCCAGCAGCCAAGGACTAGCGGCGAACTACGAGCAGTACTTC.